The next 8 T cell receptor beta chains were all read from a single sample in a study of blood T cell repertoires in COVID-19. Here immunoSEQ multiplex PCR was the method, and the copy in TCRdb shows in-frame clones only, minus some. The sample shows some 150,000 clones, 80% to 90% of them seen only once. The material sequenced was peripheral blood. The source of these receptors is a man between 45 and 60 years old with active COVID-19.

The CDR3 loop is CASRLGARGNEQYF. The CDR3 DNA follows: TGTGCCAGCAGGCTGGGGGCGCGAGGCAACGAGCAGTACTTC. J is TRBJ2-7 and V is TRBV6-5; D is perhaps TRBD1 (6 bases). CDR3 length equals 14 residues. The V gene lost 6 bases and the J gene lost 5 bases, with 17 bases spanning the gap. The germline CDR1 and CDR2 sequences are MNHEY and SVGAGI.

The CDR3 protein is CASSPLAGGQETQYF. The CDR3 DNA is TGTGCCAGCAGCCCTTTAGCGGGGGGGCAAGAGACCCAGTACTTC. The V call is TRBV4-2, the J call TRBJ2-5, with 11 bases identical to TRBD2. CDR1 and CDR2 from the germline V gene are LGHNA and YNFKEQ. Unmatched junction bases numbered 3, after V lost 4 bases and J lost 2 bases. CDR3 size: 15 residues.

This clone was seen a few times. V gene TRBV6-1 combines with J gene TRBJ1-5; perhaps TRBD1 as D (5 bases). V was pared by 2 bases and J by 6 bases, with 11 bases between. Germline lookup yields CDR1 MNHNS and CDR2 SASEGT. The CDR3 covers 14 residues. CDR3 region: CASSERSGGQPQHF. DNA of the CDR3: TGTGCCAGCAGTGAAAGATCCGGGGGTCAGCCCCAGCATTTT.

The chain couples TRBV6-5 to TRBJ1-1; D perhaps matches TRBD1 (6 bases). Trimming shortened V by 0 bases and J by 5 bases, and 13 bases separated the two germline ends. This CDR3 region has 15 residues. Per germline, CDR1 MNHEY and CDR2 SVGAGI. The CDR3 reads CASSYSGGAWTEAFF. In DNA, the CDR3 is TGTGCCAGCAGTTACTCTGGGGGGGCATGGACTGAAGCTTTCTTT.

The V gene is TRBV10-3, the J gene TRBJ2-4; tentative D call: TRBD1 (6 bases). Per the germline V gene, CDR1 is ENHRY and CDR2 is SYGVKD. The CDR3 has 19 residues. The germline V and J ends were trimmed by 1 base and 3 bases, with 22 bases remaining between them. The CDR3 DNA reads TGTGCCATCAGTGAGTTGCTGGTTGGAAACAGGGAGAGCAAAAACATTCAGTACTTC. Residues: CAISELLVGNRESKNIQYF.

The chain uses TRBV19 and TRBJ2-1, with 7 bases aligning to TRBD1. V lost 1 base to trimming and J lost 2 bases; unmatched junction nucleotides: 5. Germline CDR1 LNHDA, CDR2 SQIVND (reference sequence). This CDR3 region has 16 residues. CDR3 sequence (DNA): TGTGCCAGTAGTATAGGGGCAGGGGGACCCTACAATGAGCAGTTCTTC. Translated, it gives CASSIGAGGPYNEQFF.

This clone was counted a few times. The chain is built from TRBV4-3 and TRBJ1-3; tentatively, D is TRBD1 (5 bases). V lost 3 bases to trimming and J lost 1 base, with 16 bases between them. The length of the CDR3 is 17 residues. Germline CDR1 LGHNA, CDR2 YSLEER. CDR3 loop: CASSQNLFGGSGNTIYF. The CDR3 nucleotides are TGCGCCAGCAGCCAGAACCTCTTCGGGGGTTCTGGAAACACCATATATTTT.

This sequence joins TRBV11-2 and TRBJ2-2; 7 nucleotides agree with TRBD1. Germline assignment: CDR1 SGHAT and CDR2 FQNNGV. V shed 5 bases, J shed 5 bases, and the junction held 11 bases outside the gene matches. The CDR3 is 16 residues long. CDR3 nucleotides: TGTGCCAGCAGCCTCACCCCGACAGGGCAGACCGGGGAGCTGTTTTTT. This gives the protein CASSLTPTGQTGELFF.